This T cell receptor beta chain is drawn from a study of cytomegalovirus exposure and HLA in healthy donors. Study-wide results and limits: Per a later analysis, approximately 16,000 TCR beta sequences showed association with HLA alleles at 0.05 false discovery rate.

As concerns this clone: Its antigen is still unknown.

The PCR was carried out with 60 Vbeta primers and 13 Jbeta primers. Profiled with immunoSEQ multiplex PCR; TCRdb holds only in-frame clones, not every one. The sample has 55,000 to 65,000 clones, 80% seen once. The clonotype originates from a middle-aged woman in good health and CMV-seronegative. The sample consisted of PBMCs.

The CDR3 DNA reads as TGCAGCGTTAACAGGGCGGTAGGGGAAAAACTGTTTTTT. Translated: CSVNRAVGEKLFF. This sequence joins TRBV29-1 and TRBJ1-4, with D possibly being TRBD1 (6 bases). Trimming took 5 bases from V and 8 from J, leaving 15 bases between them. There are 13 residues in the CDR3. In germline, CDR1 is SQVTM, CDR2 ANQGSEA.